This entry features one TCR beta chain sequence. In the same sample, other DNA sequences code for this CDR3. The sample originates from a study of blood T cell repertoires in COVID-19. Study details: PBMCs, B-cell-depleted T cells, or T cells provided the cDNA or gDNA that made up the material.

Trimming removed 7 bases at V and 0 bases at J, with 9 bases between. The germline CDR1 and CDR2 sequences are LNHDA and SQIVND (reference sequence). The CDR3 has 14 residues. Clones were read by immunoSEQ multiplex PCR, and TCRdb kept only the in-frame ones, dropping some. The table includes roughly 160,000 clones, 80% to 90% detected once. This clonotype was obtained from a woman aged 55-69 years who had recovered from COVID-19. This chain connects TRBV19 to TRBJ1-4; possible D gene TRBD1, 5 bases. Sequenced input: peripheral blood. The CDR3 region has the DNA TGTGCCAGTACCCAGGGTGCAACTAATGAAAAACTGTTTTTT. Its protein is CASTQGATNEKLFF.